This TCR beta chain was identified in a study of breast tumors, draining lymph nodes, adjacent tissues. TCRdb re-analysed the multiplex PCR reads in MiXCR, keeping a single row per CDR3 protein. The sample holds over 200,000 distinct CDR3 sequences; approximately 31% are singletons and the top ten take 1.4%. Between the trimmed V and J ends, which lost 4 bases and 0 bases, there was a span of 17 bases. The germline V gene has CDR1 SGDLS and CDR2 YYNGEE. The CDR3 is made up of 17 amino acids. Breast cancer patients provided tissue from their axillary draining lymph nodes. The chain links TRBV9 to TRBJ1-5; no clear D. Sequenced input: axillary lymph node tissue. The receptor's source is a female donor with breast cancer. Some clones in this sample may be carry-over from other donors' samples. The DNA for the CDR3 is TGTGCCAGCAGCTCTTCAATAGCGGGGAATAGCAATCAGCCCCAGCATTTT. It translates to CASSSSIAGNSNQPQHF.